Below, 17 T cell receptor beta chains from the same sample are listed, as sequenced in a study of blood T cell repertoires in COVID-19 (dated by TCRdb to about 2020). The library was produced with the immunoSEQ multiplex PCR assay. Entries here come from immuneACCESS through TCRdb and include only in-frame sequences with V and J called. Some clones fail to appear in such tables; in the studies checked, an unresolved V gene covers under half of the shortfall, and the cause of the remainder is unknown. Recorded for this sample are 150,000 to 200,000 clones; more than 60% of them occurred a single time. The ten most abundant clones make up roughly 8.4% of the sample. Material for sequencing was peripheral blood. These receptors came from a man aged 60 to 69 with acute or convalescent COVID-19.

This clone has only a few counts. Other DNA sequences in this sample translate to the same CDR3. CDR3 loop: CASSPNRNTEAFF. The CDR3 DNA is TGCGCCAGCAGCCCGAACAGGAACACTGAAGCTTTCTTT. V usage is TRBV5-1 and J usage is TRBJ1-1; D uncertain. This CDR3 contains 13 residues. V lost 4 bases, J lost 1 base, and 8 bases lay in between. The germline V gene encodes CDR1 SGHRS and CDR2 YFSETQ.

The CDR3 spells CASSFLPGQGESGYTF. CDR3 sequence (DNA): TGTGCCAGCAGTTTCTTACCGGGACAGGGGGAAAGTGGCTACACCTTC. The rearrangement links TRBV6-5 to TRBJ1-2, with 11 bases matching TRBD1. CDR3 length: 16 residues. Germline V gene data show CDR1 as MNHEY and CDR2 as SVGAGI. Trimming removed 4 bases from V and 7 bases from J; junction bases left unmatched: 11.

The rearrangement joins TRBV7-8 to TRBJ2-3; 10 positions agree with TRBD1. The length of the CDR3 is 14 residues. Germline values: CDR1 SGHVS, CDR2 FQNEAQ. The V and J ends lost 4 bases and 8 bases, in that order; junction bases with no gene match: 6. CDR3 bases: TGTGCCAGCAGCTCCGGGACAGGGGATGGTACGCAGTATTTT. The encoded protein is CASSSGTGDGTQYF.

The chain joins TRBV4-3 to TRBJ2-7; 7 positions match TRBD2. The trim removed 3 bases at V and 2 bases at J, leaving 7 bases unmatched. Germline values: CDR1 LGHNA, CDR2 YSLEER. The CDR3 consists of 15 residues. The CDR3 sequence: CASSQGLQDPYEQYF. In DNA form, the CDR3 reads TGCGCCAGCAGCCAGGGACTACAAGATCCCTACGAGCAGTACTTC.

This clone was detected only a few times. The V gene is TRBV29-1, the J gene TRBJ2-1, with 8 bases identical to TRBD2. The germline V gene encodes CDR1 SQVTM and CDR2 ANQGSEA. Trimming removed 0 bases from V and 14 bases from J; junction bases left unmatched: 6. CDR3 length: 12 amino acids. CDR3 in amino acids: CSVEEVGTSEFF. The CDR3 region has the DNA TGCAGCGTTGAAGAAGTTGGGACTAGTGAGTTCTTC.

This clone was counted between two and nine times. The V call is TRBV11-2, the J call TRBJ2-7, with D perhaps TRBD1 (5 bases). V shed 4 bases and J shed 4 bases, with 17 bases lying between them. The CDR3 totals 15 residues. CDR1 is SGHAT and CDR2 is FQNNGV in the germline V gene. The CDR3 DNA is TGTGCCAGCAGCTCGTTCAGGGATTCCCAATACGAGCAGTACTTC. Its protein product is CASSSFRDSQYEQYF.

V usage is TRBV5-5 and J usage is TRBJ2-7; D is uncertain. The ends were cut back, 5 bases at V and 4 bases at J, with 13 bases in the middle. The germline CDR1 and CDR2 sequences are SGHKS and YYEKEE (reference sequence). This CDR3 is built from 13 residues. The CDR3, as DNA: TGTGCCAGCAGACGCGAGCCGTCTTACGAGCAGTACTTC. Its translation is CASRREPSYEQYF.

The J gene is TRBJ1-1, the V gene TRBV20-1; no firm D call. Trimming left V 0 bases short and J 5 bases short, with 4 bases between. CDR3 length: 11 amino acids. Germline V CDR1 and CDR2: DFQATT, SNEGSKA (reference sequence). As DNA, the CDR3 is TGCAGTGCTAGAGATATTACTGAAGCTTTCTTT. Protein sequence: CSARDITEAFF.

The chain has TRBV2 and TRBJ2-7; D possibly corresponds to TRBD1 (6 bases). The length of the CDR3 is 14 residues. Germline V gene sequence: CDR1 SNHLY, CDR2 FYNNEI. V lost 5 bases, J lost 0 bases, and 11 bases lay in between. The chain's CDR3 is CASSFRDTSYEQYF. The CDR3, as DNA: TGTGCCAGCAGTTTCCGGGACACCTCCTACGAGCAGTACTTC.

The chain is built from TRBV19 and TRBJ1-5; tentative D call: TRBD1 (5 bases). Per germline, CDR1 LNHDA and CDR2 SQIVND (reference sequence). The CDR3 contains 15 residues. The V gene lost 5 bases and the J gene lost 0 bases, with 11 bases spanning the gap. CDR3 DNA: TGTGCCAGTAGTTGGGCGGACAATAGCAATCAGCCCCAGCATTTT. Translation gives CASSWADNSNQPQHF.

The chain uses TRBV9 and TRBJ2-7; D is uncertain. Trimming shortened V by 0 bases and J by 1 base, and 11 bases separated the two germline ends. This CDR3 has 15 residues. Per the germline V gene, CDR1 is SGDLS and CDR2 is YYNGEE. CDR3 sequence reads: CASSVDGSVSYEQYF. The CDR3, as DNA: TGTGCCAGCAGCGTAGACGGGTCGGTATCCTACGAGCAGTACTTC.

The V gene is TRBV25-1, the J gene TRBJ2-2; TRBD1 aligns across 12 bases. The V segment lost 3 bases and the J segment 3 bases; nucleotides outside the gene matches: 2. Germline values: CDR1 MGHDK, CDR2 SYGVNS. The CDR3 consists of 16 residues. The CDR3, as DNA: TGTGCCAGCAGTGAGGGACAGGGGGCGGACACCGGGGAGCTGTTTTTT. It specifies CASSEGQGADTGELFF.

In this sample, this clone turned up a few times. The V gene is TRBV5-1, the J gene TRBJ1-4, with 8 bases fitting TRBD1. From germline, CDR1 is SGHRS and CDR2 YFSETQ. This CDR3 is 14 amino acids long. Unmatched junction bases numbered 5, after V lost 4 bases and J lost 6 bases. CDR3 region: CASSSRGRDEKLFF. CDR3 coding DNA: TGCGCCAGCAGCAGCAGGGGGCGGGATGAAAAACTGTTTTTT. Full variable domain (outside the CDR3, taken from reference TRBV5-1 and TRBJ1-4): KAGVTQTPRYLIKTRGQQVTLSCSPISGHRSVSWYQQTPGQGLQFLFEYFSETQRNKGNFPGRFSGRQFSNSRSEMNVSTLELGDSALYLCASSSRGRDEKLFFGSGTQLSVL.

The genes are TRBV13 and TRBJ1-4, with TRBD1 matching 7 bases. Germline V CDR1 and CDR2: PRHDT, FYEKMQ (reference sequence). The CDR3 covers 15 residues. V lost 8 bases and J lost 8; bases outside the gene matches: 14. This CDR3 is CASGSTLRQGEKLFF. CDR3 DNA: TGTGCCAGCGGCAGTACCCTGAGACAGGGCGAAAAACTGTTTTTT.

This clone was picked up a small number of times. The chain uses TRBV5-5 and TRBJ1-4; 9 bases line up with TRBD1. The germline V gene has CDR1 SGHKS and CDR2 YYEKEE (reference sequence). The CDR3 has 13 residues. J lost 10 bases, V lost 6 bases, and 7 bases had no gene match. The CDR3 DNA sequence: TGTGCCAGCATCAGGGACAGGGAGGGAAAACTGTTTTTT. Its protein is CASIRDREGKLFF. Variable domain in full (rest from reference TRBV5-5 and TRBJ1-4): DAGVTQSPTHLIKTRGQQVTLRCSPISGHKSVSWYQQVLGQGPQFIFQYYEKEERGRGNFPDRFSARQFPNYSSELNVNALLLGDSALYLCASIRDREGKLFFGSGTQLSVL.

J is TRBJ1-5 and V is TRBV30; the match to TRBD1 covers 8 bases. After removal of 2 bases from V and 0 bases from J, the junction contained 12 bases not matched to a gene. In germline, CDR1 is GTSNPN, CDR2 SVGIG (reference sequence). CDR3 length equals 18 residues. The CDR3 spells CAWSFAGTGIYSNQPQHF. The CDR3 nucleotides are TGTGCCTGGAGTTTCGCGGGGACAGGAATTTATAGCAATCAGCCCCAGCATTTT. Drawing the rest from reference TRBV30 and TRBJ1-5, the complete variable domain is SQTIHQWPATLVQPVGSPLSLECTVEGTSNPNLYWYRQAAGRGLQLLFYSVGIGQISSEVPQNLSASRPQDRQFILSSKKLLLSDSGFYLCAWSFAGTGIYSNQPQHFGDGTRLSIL.

The chain combines TRBV2 with TRBJ1-2, with D possibly TRBD1 on 6 matching bases. Per germline, CDR1 SNHLY and CDR2 FYNNEI. The CDR3 runs to 14 residues. The germline V and J ends were trimmed by 1 base and 8 bases, with 14 bases remaining between them. The CDR3: CASSEGGTGQGYTF. CDR3 DNA sequence: TGTGCCAGCAGTGAAGGGGGTACAGGGCAAGGCTACACCTTC.